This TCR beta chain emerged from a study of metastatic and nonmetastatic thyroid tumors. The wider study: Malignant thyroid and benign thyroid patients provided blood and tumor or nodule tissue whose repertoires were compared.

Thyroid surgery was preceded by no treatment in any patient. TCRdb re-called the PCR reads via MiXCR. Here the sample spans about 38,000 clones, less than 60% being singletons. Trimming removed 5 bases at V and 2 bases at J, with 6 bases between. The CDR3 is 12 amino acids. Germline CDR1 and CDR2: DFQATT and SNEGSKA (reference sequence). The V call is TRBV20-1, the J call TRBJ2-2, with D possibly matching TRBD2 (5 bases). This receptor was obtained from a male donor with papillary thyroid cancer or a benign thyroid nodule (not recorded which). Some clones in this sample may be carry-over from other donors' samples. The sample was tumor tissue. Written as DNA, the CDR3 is TGCAGTGCTGAGGGAAACACCGGGGAGCTGTTTTTT. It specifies CSAEGNTGELFF.